The rows below give T cell receptor beta chains drawn from one sample of a study of T cell repertoires in cytomegalovirus infection. No antigen has been identified for these receptors. One entry per CDR3 protein results from TCRdb running MiXCR on the reads. The profile shows 340,000 or so distinct CDR3 sequences, 20% to 25% of them singletons. Specimen: cultured PBMCs, collected from culture after CMV antigen stimulation. The receptors come from a human donor in good health (CMV status not recorded). Some clones in this sample may be carry-over from other donors' samples. Each CDR3 is given with its conserved first and last residue. A D gene is named only where the DNA matches it firmly. Size is stated for part of the rows, as once, few or many counts, or as a class when the clone is expanded.

V gene: TRBV19
J gene: TRBJ2-2
clone size: .
D gene: .
CDR3 protein: CASSTQIDRELFF
CDR3 DNA: TGTGCCAGTAGTACACAAATTGATCGGGAGCTGTTTTTT

V gene: TRBV7-9
J gene: TRBJ1-2
clone size: .
D gene: .
CDR3 protein: CASSLGGRANYGYTF
CDR3 DNA: TGTGCCAGCAGCTTAGGGGGCAGAGCTAACTATGGCTACACCTTC

V gene: TRBV6-4
J gene: TRBJ2-3
clone size: many
D gene: .
CDR3 protein: CASSDRGTDTQYF
CDR3 DNA: TGTGCCAGCAGTGACAGGGGCACAGATACGCAGTATTTT

V gene: TRBV7-2
J gene: TRBJ1-1
clone size: .
D gene: .
CDR3 protein: CASKGTEAFF
CDR3 DNA: TGTGCCAGTAAGGGGACTGAAGCTTTCTTT

V gene: TRBV20-1
J gene: TRBJ2-3
clone size: .
D gene: TRBD2
CDR3 protein: CSARYFKQREFPTEYF
CDR3 DNA: TGCAGTGCTAGATACTTTAAGCAGCGGGAGTTTCCCACGGAGTATTTT

V gene: TRBV2
J gene: TRBJ1-5
clone size: .
D gene: .
CDR3 protein: CASRTGSNQPQHF
CDR3 DNA: TGTGCCAGCAGGACAGGCTCCAATCAGCCCCAGCATTTT

V gene: TRBV7-2
J gene: TRBJ2-1
clone size: many
D gene: .
CDR3 protein: CASSLVSGPRSYNEQFF
CDR3 DNA: TGTGCCAGCAGCTTAGTTTCGGGCCCCAGATCCTACAATGAGCAGTTCTTC

V gene: TRBV7-8
J gene: TRBJ2-7
clone size: few
D gene: TRBD1
CDR3 protein: CASTLGTGGYEQYF
CDR3 DNA: TGTGCCAGCACCCTCGGGACAGGGGGCTACGAGCAGTACTTC

V gene: TRBV9
J gene: TRBJ1-6
clone size: .
D gene: TRBD1
CDR3 protein: CASSATGGQSPLHF
CDR3 DNA: TGTGCCAGCAGCGCCACAGGGGGCCAATCACCCCTCCACTTT

V gene: TRBV10-3
J gene: TRBJ1-1
clone size: few
D gene: .
CDR3 protein: CAIKSGGNSLMNTEAFF
CDR3 DNA: TGTGCCATCAAATCGGGGGGTAACAGCCTCATGAACACTGAAGCTTTCTTT

V gene: TRBV20-1
J gene: TRBJ2-5
clone size: .
D gene: TRBD1
CDR3 protein: CSARRGQGETQYF
CDR3 DNA: TGCAGTGCTAGGAGGGGGCAGGGGGAGACCCAGTACTTC

V gene: TRBV5-6
J gene: TRBJ2-1
clone size: many
D gene: .
CDR3 protein: CASSHRPGSEQFF
CDR3 DNA: TGTGCCAGCAGCCACCGTCCCGGGAGTGAGCAGTTCTTC

V gene: TRBV7-9
J gene: TRBJ1-1
clone size: few
D gene: .
CDR3 protein: CASSPDVFQAFF
CDR3 DNA: TGTGCCAGCAGCCCGGACGTATTTCAGGCTTTCTTT

V gene: TRBV5-6
J gene: TRBJ1-6
clone size: .
D gene: .
CDR3 protein: CASSFWDTDNSPLHF
CDR3 DNA: TGTGCCAGCAGCTTTTGGGACACCGATAATTCACCCCTCCACTTT

V gene: TRBV7-2
J gene: TRBJ1-2
clone size: many
D gene: TRBD1
CDR3 protein: CASSLATGGANYGYTF
CDR3 DNA: TGTGCCAGCAGCTTAGCCACAGGGGGAGCTAACTATGGCTACACCTTC

V gene: TRBV10-3
J gene: TRBJ2-1
clone size: .
D gene: TRBD2
CDR3 protein: CAISGLAGTSSYNEQFF
CDR3 DNA: TGTGCCATCTCTGGGCTAGCGGGCACGAGCTCCTACAATGAGCAGTTCTTC

V gene: TRBV7-7
J gene: TRBJ2-5
clone size: few
D gene: TRBD1
CDR3 protein: CASSEDRGETQYF
CDR3 DNA: TGTGCTAGCAGCGAGGACAGGGGAGAGACCCAGTACTTC

V gene: TRBV11-2
J gene: TRBJ1-6
clone size: many
D gene: TRBD1
CDR3 protein: CASSFNLGGNSPLHF
CDR3 DNA: TGTGCCAGCAGCTTTAATCTAGGGGGCAATTCACCCCTCCACTTT

V gene: TRBV4-1
J gene: TRBJ2-5
clone size: few
D gene: .
CDR3 protein: CASSSVSETQYF
CDR3 DNA: TGCGCCAGCAGCTCGGTTTCAGAGACCCAGTACTTC

V gene: TRBV11-2
J gene: TRBJ1-2
clone size: few
D gene: .
CDR3 protein: CASSVLLTDSYGYTF
CDR3 DNA: TGTGCCAGCAGCGTACTACTGACAGATTCCTATGGCTACACCTTC

V gene: TRBV6-1
J gene: TRBJ2-7
clone size: many
D gene: .
CDR3 protein: CASSEGGYEQYF
CDR3 DNA: TGTGCCAGCAGCGAAGGGGGGTACGAGCAGTACTTC

V gene: TRBV10-3
J gene: TRBJ1-5
clone size: few
D gene: .
CDR3 protein: CAISEQFGGDQPQHF
CDR3 DNA: TGTGCCATCAGTGAGCAGTTTGGAGGGGATCAGCCCCAGCATTTT

V gene: TRBV4-1
J gene: TRBJ1-5
clone size: few
D gene: TRBD1
CDR3 protein: CASSLVRGLDQPQHF
CDR3 DNA: TGCGCCAGCAGCCTGGTAAGGGGGCTTGATCAGCCCCAGCATTTT

V gene: TRBV28
J gene: TRBJ2-7
clone size: .
D gene: TRBD1
CDR3 protein: CASSIRQGPSYEQYF
CDR3 DNA: TGTGCCAGCAGCATCAGACAGGGACCAAGCTACGAGCAGTACTTC

V gene: TRBV20-1
J gene: TRBJ2-3
clone size: few
D gene: .
CDR3 protein: CSARGLSGTDTQYF
CDR3 DNA: TGCAGTGCTAGAGGGTTAAGCGGCACAGATACGCAGTATTTT

V gene: TRBV5-6
J gene: TRBJ2-7
clone size: few
D gene: .
CDR3 protein: CASSSRDSPSYEQYF
CDR3 DNA: TGTGCCAGCAGTTCCCGGGACTCTCCCTCCTACGAGCAGTACTTC

V gene: TRBV29-1
J gene: TRBJ2-7
clone size: .
D gene: TRBD2
CDR3 protein: CSAGLAGDYEQYF
CDR3 DNA: TGCAGCGCCGGACTAGCGGGAGACTACGAGCAGTACTTC

V gene: TRBV4-1
J gene: TRBJ2-4
clone size: many
D gene: TRBD2
CDR3 protein: CASSQDLSGRRLLAKNIQYF
CDR3 DNA: TGCGCCAGCAGCCAAGATCTTAGCGGGAGAAGACTGTTAGCCAAAAACATTCAGTACTTC

V gene: TRBV20-1
J gene: TRBJ1-2
clone size: .
D gene: TRBD1
CDR3 protein: CSATGTGGAGYTF
CDR3 DNA: TGCAGTGCAACCGGGACAGGGGGCGCGGGCTACACCTTC

V gene: TRBV2
J gene: TRBJ1-5
clone size: .
D gene: .
CDR3 protein: CASSGNSNQPQHF
CDR3 DNA: TGTGCCAGCAGCGGAAATAGCAATCAGCCCCAGCATTTT

V gene: TRBV7-9
J gene: TRBJ1-3
clone size: .
D gene: .
CDR3 protein: CASRDFSGNTIYF
CDR3 DNA: TGTGCCAGCCGGGACTTTTCTGGAAACACCATATATTTT

V gene: TRBV19
J gene: TRBJ2-3
clone size: .
D gene: TRBD2
CDR3 protein: CASSTLAGITDTQYF
CDR3 DNA: TGTGCCAGTAGTACACTAGCGGGGATCACAGATACGCAGTATTTT

V gene: TRBV7-8
J gene: TRBJ1-5
clone size: many
D gene: .
CDR3 protein: CASSLQVVAEAWGQPQHF
CDR3 DNA: TGTGCCAGCAGCTTACAGGTGGTGGCGGAGGCTTGGGGGCAGCCCCAGCATTTT

V gene: TRBV7-7
J gene: TRBJ2-1
clone size: many
D gene: TRBD2
CDR3 protein: CASSLRTSGRATDEQFF
CDR3 DNA: TGTGCTAGCAGCTTAAGGACTAGCGGGAGGGCCACCGATGAGCAGTTCTTC

V gene: TRBV7-2
J gene: TRBJ2-3
clone size: many
D gene: TRBD2
CDR3 protein: CASSLKQGLAGLGRTDTQYF
CDR3 DNA: TGTGCCAGCAGCTTAAAACAAGGACTAGCGGGTTTGGGGAGGACAGATACGCAGTATTTT

V gene: TRBV7-9
J gene: TRBJ1-1
clone size: .
D gene: TRBD1
CDR3 protein: CASSSRGRATMNTEAFF
CDR3 DNA: TGTGCCAGCAGCTCAAGGGGGCGAGCGACTATGAACACTGAAGCTTTCTTT

V gene: TRBV20-1
J gene: TRBJ2-3
clone size: many
D gene: TRBD2
CDR3 protein: CSAGEAGGSDTQYF
CDR3 DNA: TGCAGTGCGGGGGAAGCGGGAGGGTCGGATACGCAGTATTTT

V gene: TRBV19
J gene: TRBJ2-7
clone size: few
D gene: .
CDR3 protein: CASSPRAHSDYEQYF
CDR3 DNA: TGTGCCAGTAGTCCGAGGGCCCACTCCGACTACGAGCAGTACTTC

V gene: TRBV6-1
J gene: TRBJ2-5
clone size: few
D gene: .
CDR3 protein: CASSEILSPETQYF
CDR3 DNA: TGTGCCAGCAGTGAAATACTTAGTCCAGAGACCCAGTACTTC

V gene: TRBV13
J gene: TRBJ2-3
clone size: .
D gene: .
CDR3 protein: CASSLSGGGATQYF
CDR3 DNA: TGTGCCAGCAGCTTAAGCGGTGGCGGGGCTACGCAGTATTTT

V gene: TRBV28
J gene: TRBJ1-1
clone size: many
D gene: .
CDR3 protein: CASSLPPVNTEAFF
CDR3 DNA: TGTGCCAGCAGTTTACCCCCAGTGAACACTGAAGCTTTCTTT

V gene: TRBV19
J gene: TRBJ1-2
clone size: .
D gene: .
CDR3 protein: CASSIKGTRHGYTF
CDR3 DNA: TGTGCCAGTAGTATAAAGGGTACCAGGCATGGCTACACCTTC

V gene: TRBV5-6
J gene: TRBJ1-6
clone size: few
D gene: .
CDR3 protein: CASSLPAQGYNSPLHF
CDR3 DNA: TGTGCCAGCAGCTTGCCGGCTCAGGGGTATAATTCACCCCTCCACTTT

V gene: TRBV6-2/TRBV6-3
J gene: TRBJ2-7
clone size: few
D gene: TRBD2
CDR3 protein: CASSYVLAVNSYEQYF
CDR3 DNA: TGTGCCAGCAGTTACGTGCTAGCGGTGAACTCCTACGAGCAGTACTTC

V gene: TRBV18
J gene: TRBJ2-1
clone size: few
D gene: .
CDR3 protein: CASSPDLGNEQFF
CDR3 DNA: TGTGCCAGCTCGCCCGACCTTGGGAATGAGCAGTTCTTC

V gene: TRBV12-3/TRBV12-4
J gene: TRBJ1-1
clone size: few
D gene: TRBD1
CDR3 protein: CASSGQGGYTEAFF
CDR3 DNA: TGTGCCAGCAGCGGACAGGGAGGTTACACTGAAGCTTTCTTT

V gene: TRBV7-2
J gene: TRBJ1-5
clone size: many
D gene: .
CDR3 protein: CASSPTGGGNQPQHF
CDR3 DNA: TGTGCCAGCAGCCCGACGGGCGGTGGCAATCAGCCCCAGCATTTT

V gene: TRBV19
J gene: TRBJ1-1
clone size: .
D gene: .
CDR3 protein: CASSIDWGTEAFF
CDR3 DNA: TGTGCCAGTAGTATCGACTGGGGTACTGAAGCTTTCTTT

V gene: TRBV28
J gene: TRBJ1-1
clone size: .
D gene: TRBD1
CDR3 protein: CASREAGTGGLMNTEAFF
CDR3 DNA: TGTGCCAGCAGGGAAGCCGGGACAGGGGGCCTCATGAACACTGAAGCTTTCTTT

V gene: TRBV20-1
J gene: TRBJ2-2
clone size: .
D gene: TRBD2
CDR3 protein: CSASGREGVTGELFF
CDR3 DNA: TGCAGTGCTAGTGGGCGGGAGGGAGTAACCGGGGAGCTGTTTTTT

V gene: TRBV11-2
J gene: TRBJ1-5
clone size: few
D gene: .
CDR3 protein: CASSLDLSGGNQPQHF
CDR3 DNA: TGTGCCAGCAGCTTAGACCTAAGCGGGGGCAATCAGCCCCAGCATTTT